Below are 22 T cell receptor beta chains sequenced from a single sample in a study of cytotoxic CD8 clonotypes in ibrutinib-treated CLL. Profiling relied on immunoSEQ multiplex PCR, and the TCRdb table lists in-frame clones only, not all of them. Among around 200,000 clones listed, 75% to 80% were seen once. The sequencing here drew on PBMCs, taken after 12 months of ibrutinib treatment. The receptors stem from a human donor with chronic lymphocytic leukemia.

The chain employs TRBV11-2 and TRBJ1-1; D is possibly TRBD1 (5 bases). The CDR3 runs 14 residues. Germline assignment: CDR1 SGHAT and CDR2 FQNNGV. The germline V and J ends were trimmed by 1 base and 4 bases, with 10 bases remaining between them. CDR3 loop: CASSLGGSVTEAFF. The CDR3 DNA sequence: TGTGCCAGCAGCTTAGGGGGCTCGGTCACTGAAGCTTTCTTT.

The gene calls are TRBV19 and TRBJ1-2; the D gene is possibly TRBD1 (6 bases). The CDR3 has 13 amino acids. The V end was cut by 6 bases, the J end by 8 bases, with 16 bases between. Germline V lookup: CDR1 LNHDA, CDR2 SQIVND (reference sequence). The CDR3 DNA follows: TGTGCCAGTAGCGACCGGCAGGGGTTGGGCTACACCTTC. The encoded protein is CASSDRQGLGYTF.

This sequence joins TRBV10-3 and TRBJ2-2; 10 bases are a match to TRBD1. Germline V gene sequence: CDR1 ENHRY, CDR2 SYGVKD. The CDR3 has 18 amino acids. J lost 4 bases, V lost 4 bases, and 12 bases had no gene match. The CDR3: CAISVDNVRTGGTGELFF. The CDR3 DNA follows: TGTGCCATCAGTGTCGATAATGTCAGGACAGGGGGCACCGGGGAGCTGTTTTTT.

V and J are TRBV27 and TRBJ2-7; TRBD2 agrees at 8 bases. After removal of 7 bases from V and 4 bases from J, the junction contained 12 bases not matched to a gene. The CDR3 consists of 15 residues. The germline V gene encodes CDR1 MNHEY and CDR2 SMNVEV (reference sequence). The CDR3 region has the DNA TGTGCCAGCAAACCCCAAGCGGGAGTACAGTACGAGCAGTACTTC. It yields the protein CASKPQAGVQYEQYF.

The rearrangement links TRBV19 to TRBJ2-1, with D hard to call. The CDR3 is made up of 14 amino acids. Trimming removed 7 bases at V and 1 base at J, with 11 bases between. The germline CDR1 and CDR2 sequences are LNHDA and SQIVND (reference sequence). CDR3 nucleotide sequence: TGTGCCAGTACCCCCATTGGATCCTACAATGAGCAGTTCTTC. This sequence encodes CASTPIGSYNEQFF.

The V call is TRBV18, the J call TRBJ1-2, with D tentatively TRBD1 (5 bases). From germline, CDR1 is KGHSH and CDR2 LQKENI. Deletions cut 5 bases from V and 8 bases from J, with 12 bases between. The CDR3 has 12 residues. CDR3 loop: CASSSRVQGYTF. CDR3 sequence (DNA): TGTGCCAGCTCAAGCAGGGTTCAGGGCTACACCTTC. Together with reference TRBV18 and TRBJ1-2, the CDR3 gives the full variable domain: NAGVMQNPRHLVRRRGQEARLRCSPMKGHSHVYWYRQLPEEGLKFMVYLQKENIIDESGMPKERFSAEFPKEGPSILRIQQVVRGDSAAYFCASSSRVQGYTFGSGTRLTVV.

The V call is TRBV6-5, the J call TRBJ2-3; D may be TRBD1 (5 bases). Germline V gene sequence: CDR1 MNHEY, CDR2 SVGAGI. The CDR3 loop spans 14 amino acids. The ends were cut back, 9 bases at V and 0 bases at J, with 13 bases in the middle. The CDR3: CASVGAGSTDTQYF. CDR3 nucleotide sequence: TGTGCCAGTGTAGGGGCAGGTAGCACAGATACGCAGTATTTT.

The rearrangement uses TRBV27 and TRBJ2-2; D is uncertain. CDR1 and CDR2 (germline): MNHEY, SMNVEV (reference sequence). The CDR3 runs to 12 residues. The germline V and J ends were trimmed by 5 bases and 6 bases, with 7 bases remaining between them. The CDR3 sequence is CASSSLAGELFF. CDR3 nucleotides: TGTGCCAGCAGTAGTCTAGCCGGGGAGCTGTTTTTT.

J is TRBJ1-5 and V is TRBV7-9; tentatively, D is TRBD1 (6 bases). The CDR3 runs to 15 residues. The V gene's germline CDR1 is SEHNR and CDR2 FQNEAQ (reference sequence). V lost 6 bases and J 2 bases, leaving 14 bases between the germline ends. The CDR3 spells CASSSGDGGNQPQHF. The CDR3 nucleotides are TGTGCCAGCAGTTCAGGGGACGGAGGCAATCAGCCCCAGCATTTT.

The chain recombines TRBV10-1 with TRBJ1-1; no clear D. With 3 bases removed from V and 5 bases from J, the gap between germline ends came to 7 bases. The CDR3 runs 12 residues. Germline CDR1 reads WNHNN; CDR2 reads SYGVQD (reference sequence). CDR3 in amino acids: CASSEGRTEAFF. The CDR3 coding sequence is TGCGCCAGCAGTGAAGGGAGGACTGAAGCTTTCTTT.

The chain carries TRBV5-5 and TRBJ2-1, with TRBD2 identical over 12 bases. The V gene's germline CDR1 is SGHKS and CDR2 YYEKEE (reference sequence). Losses at the gene ends were 4 bases for V and 8 bases for J; bases not matched to a gene: 7. The CDR3 has 15 amino acids. CDR3 amino acids: CASSATSGRGYEQFF. The CDR3 DNA reads as TGTGCCAGCAGCGCGACTAGCGGGAGAGGGTATGAGCAGTTCTTC.

This clone was counted a few times. The chain has TRBV5-1 and TRBJ2-3, with TRBD2 identical over 8 bases. Trimming at V came to 0 bases and at J to 2 bases, leaving 2 bases not matched to a gene. The CDR3 extends over 15 amino acids. From germline, CDR1 is SGHRS and CDR2 YFSETQ. CDR3 region: CASSLAGGPTDTQYF. The CDR3 DNA follows: TGCGCCAGCAGCTTGGCGGGGGGGCCCACAGATACGCAGTATTTT.

The chain joins TRBV7-6 to TRBJ2-7, with D perhaps matching TRBD2 (6 bases). Trimming cost V 2 bases and J 5 bases, with 7 bases left between them. The germline CDR1 and CDR2 sequences are SGHVS and FNYEAQ. The CDR3 is 12 residues long. DNA of the CDR3: TGTGCCAGCAGCTTATGGGAGGACGAGCAGTACTTC. It codes for CASSLWEDEQYF.

This chain links TRBV5-1 with TRBJ1-1; no firm D call. This CDR3 is 12 amino acids long. V lost 4 bases, J lost 5 bases, and 9 bases lay in between. Germline CDR1 SGHRS, CDR2 YFSETQ. The CDR3 sequence: CASSGEGTEAFF. Written as DNA, the CDR3 is TGCGCCAGCAGCGGGGAAGGTACTGAAGCTTTCTTT.

The chain couples TRBV16 to TRBJ1-4; D may be TRBD1 (6 bases). The V end was cut by 6 bases, the J end by 6 bases, with 14 bases between. This CDR3 region has 14 residues. Per the germline V gene, CDR1 is KGHSY and CDR2 is FQNENV. CDR3 nucleotide sequence: TGTGCCAGCAGACTCGGACAGTCCGATGAAAAACTGTTTTTT. It codes for CASRLGQSDEKLFF.

The rearrangement uses TRBV5-5 and TRBJ1-2; D remains ambiguous. CDR1 SGHKS and CDR2 YYEKEE come from the germline V gene (reference sequence). V was clipped by 0 bases and J by 5 bases, with 8 bases between them. CDR3 size: 13 residues. CDR3 DNA: TGTGCCAGCAGCTTGGGAGTGCCTTATGGCTACACCTTC. It is translated as CASSLGVPYGYTF.

This clone was observed a handful of times. The chain links TRBV12-5 to TRBJ2-5; a weak D match, TRBD2 (5 bases). Germline V gene data show CDR1 as LGHNT and CDR2 as FRNRAP. CDR3 length: 12 amino acids. Deletions cut 6 bases from V and 5 bases from J, with 10 bases between. The CDR3 coding sequence is TGTGCTAGTGGATCCGAGGGCGAGACCCAGTACTTC. It specifies CASGSEGETQYF.

This chain joins TRBV7-6 and TRBJ1-1; D is unresolved. The length of the CDR3 is 15 residues. CDR1 and CDR2 (germline): SGHVS, FNYEAQ. V was clipped by 1 base and J by 4 bases, with 13 bases between them. This CDR3 reads CASSLVFDGGTEAFF. The DNA of the CDR3 is TGTGCCAGCAGCTTAGTTTTTGACGGTGGCACTGAAGCTTTCTTT.

The chain has TRBV5-4 and TRBJ2-7, with D perhaps matching TRBD1 (5 bases). The CDR3 covers 14 residues. CDR1 SGHNT and CDR2 YYREEE come from the germline V gene (reference sequence). The V and J ends lost 3 bases and 7 bases respectively, with 17 bases between them. CDR3 in DNA: TGTGCCAGCAGCTCCCCTGTGGGGCGCCGGGAGCAGTACTTC. Protein product: CASSSPVGRREQYF.

This rearrangement joins TRBV21-1 to TRBJ1-1; the table assigns TRBD1, which was not confirmed against the DNA. TRBV21-1 is listed as a pseudogene. The CDR3 sequence is 12 residues long. The CDR3 region has the DNA TGTGCCGGGCTACAGGGATACACTGAAGCTTTCTTT. It translates to CAGLQGYTEAFF.

The chain couples TRBV19 to TRBJ2-7; 8 positions match TRBD1. Germline CDR1 and CDR2: LNHDA and SQIVND (reference sequence). The J segment lost 6 bases and the V segment lost 3 bases, leaving 4 bases of the junction unmatched. CDR3 length equals 13 residues. This CDR3 reads CASSMTGVPEQYF. Here the CDR3 DNA reads TGTGCCAGTAGTATGACAGGGGTCCCCGAGCAGTACTTC.

V and J are TRBV4-2 and TRBJ2-7; D unclear. V gave up 0 bases and J gave up 2 bases, with 11 bases separating them. Germline V gives CDR1 LGHNA, CDR2 YNFKEQ. The length of the CDR3 is 15 residues. The CDR3 loop is CASSQEEYFTYEQYF. The CDR3 DNA reads TGTGCCAGCAGCCAAGAAGAGTACTTTACCTACGAGCAGTACTTC.